The 30 T cell receptor beta chains listed next were all sequenced from one sample in a study of circulating CD8 cells and anti-PD-1 response in melanoma. Each library started from about 15 ng of total RNA using the QIAseq Immune Repertoire TCR panel. Via MiXCR, TCRdb re-called the reads, giving one row per CDR3 protein. The data contain around 300 distinct CDR3 sequences, more than 9% of them singletons. Sorting of live CD3+CD8+TCRalphabeta+ cells by PD-1 and/or TIGIT gave four subsets. Sequences were derived from CD8+ T cells from PBMCs, sampled at baseline or after one month of anti-PD-1 therapy (not recorded which). The receptor set was obtained from a human donor with melanoma. The donor label of this sample is uncertain. Some clones in this sample may be carry-over from other donors' samples.

This clonotype occurred a few times. The gene calls are TRBV7-3 and TRBJ2-7, with D perhaps TRBD1 (6 bases). The CDR3 contains 13 residues. Germline CDR1 is SGHTA and CDR2 is FQGTGA. The V end was cut by 1 base, the J end by 6 bases, with 10 bases between. The CDR3 sequence is CASSLSGGSEQYF. The CDR3 nucleotides are TGTGCCAGCAGCTTAAGTGGGGGCTCCGAGCAGTACTTC.

This clonotype ranks as hyperexpanded. The chain has TRBV20-1 and TRBJ2-1; the match to TRBD2 covers 10 bases. The CDR3 sequence is 15 residues long. Unmatched junction bases numbered 9, after V lost 3 bases and J lost 7 bases. Germline V gives CDR1 DFQATT, CDR2 SNEGSKA (reference sequence). CDR3 DNA sequence: TGCAGTGCTAGGGGGGTTAGCGGGAGGATGAATGAGCAGTTCTTC. Residues: CSARGVSGRMNEQFF.

The chain joins TRBV6-2 or TRBV6-3 to TRBJ2-7; D gene unclear. Germline lookup yields CDR1 MNHEY and CDR2 SVGEGT. The CDR3 runs to 14 residues. Deletions cut 0 bases from V and 3 bases from J, with 9 bases between. CDR3 in DNA: TGTGCCAGCAGTTACTCGGATTCGAGCTACGAGCAGTACTTC. Its protein product is CASSYSDSSYEQYF.

The V gene is TRBV14, the J gene TRBJ2-3; D may match TRBD1 or TRBD2 (5 bases each). CDR3 length: 17 residues. In germline, CDR1 is SGHDN, CDR2 FVKESK. The V and J ends lost 1 base and 0 bases respectively, with 14 bases between them. CDR3 protein: CASSQVVGTTSTDTQYF. The DNA for the CDR3 is TGTGCCAGCAGCCAAGTCGTGGGGACCACTAGCACAGATACGCAGTATTTT.

The chain recombines TRBV5-5 with TRBJ2-3; weak D call: TRBD2 (5 bases). Germline CDR1 is SGHKS and CDR2 is YYEKEE (reference sequence). The V gene lost 4 bases and the J gene lost 0 bases, with 12 bases spanning the gap. The CDR3 totals 15 residues. The CDR3 coding sequence is TGTGCCAGCAGCCGCTGGACTGGAAGCACAGATACGCAGTATTTT. Protein sequence: CASSRWTGSTDTQYF.

The chain links TRBV7-2 to TRBJ2-4; a possible D gene is TRBD1 (6 bases). The J call is doubtful: the DNA matches TRBJ2-7 better. Germline V lookup: CDR1 SGHTA, CDR2 FQGNSA. The CDR3 runs 13 residues. CDR3 in amino acids: CASSFGQSYEQYF. The CDR3 coding sequence is TGTGCCAGCAGCTTTGGACAGAGTTACGAGCAGTACTTC.

This clonotype occurred once. The chain employs TRBV6-6 and TRBJ1-2, with 9 bases that match TRBD1. After removal of 11 bases from V and 7 bases from J, the junction contained 14 bases not matched to a gene. Germline-derived CDR1 and CDR2 are MNHNY and SVGAGI (reference sequence). CDR3 length equals 14 residues. CDR3 in amino acids: CASSSGTGFSGYTF. In nucleotides, the CDR3 is TGTGCCTCTTCATCCGGGACAGGGTTTAGTGGCTACACCTTC.

This clonotype rates as hyperexpanded. The genes are TRBV7-2 and TRBJ2-3; D gene ambiguous. In germline, CDR1 is SGHTA, CDR2 FQGNSA. The CDR3 has 12 residues. Trimming left V 1 base short and J 8 bases short, with 7 bases between. In DNA form, the CDR3 reads TGTGCCAGCAGCTTAGACTTGGGTACGCAGTATTTT. The encoded protein is CASSLDLGTQYF.

The V call is TRBV19, the J call TRBJ2-1, with 12 nucleotides matching TRBD2. The CDR3 extends over 16 amino acids. The J segment lost 7 bases and the V segment lost 5 bases, leaving 9 bases of the junction unmatched. Germline lookup yields CDR1 LNHDA and CDR2 SQIVND (reference sequence). CDR3 nucleotide sequence: TGTGCCAGTAGTCCCACCGGGACTAGCGGGTTTAATGAGCAGTTCTTC. This codes for CASSPTGTSGFNEQFF. Looking up the rest from reference TRBV19 and TRBJ2-1 gives the full variable domain: DGGITQSPKYLFRKEGQNVTLSCEQNLNHDAMYWYRQDPGQGLRLIYYSQIVNDFQKGDIAEGYSVSREKKESFPLTVTSAQKNPTAFYLCASSPTGTSGFNEQFFGPGTRLTVL.

This clonotype is classed as large. V gene TRBV6-1 combines with J gene TRBJ2-6; TRBD2 matches at 10 bases. The V and J ends lost 4 bases and 0 bases, in that order; junction bases with no gene match: 0. The CDR3 sequence is 16 residues long. Germline V CDR1 and CDR2: MNHNS, SASEGT. Here the CDR3 DNA reads TGTGCCAGCAGTGTAGCGGGAGGCTCTGGGGCCAACGTCCTGACTTTC. It encodes CASSVAGGSGANVLTF.

This clonotype came up a few times. The genes are TRBV4-3 and TRBJ2-5; TRBD2 matches at 7 bases. This CDR3 is 15 amino acids long. The V segment lost 0 bases and the J segment 5 bases; nucleotides outside the gene matches: 6. Germline-derived CDR1 and CDR2 are LGHNA and YSLEER. CDR3 residues: CASSQDVGLGETQYF. The CDR3 DNA reads as TGCGCCAGCAGCCAAGATGTTGGACTAGGGGAGACCCAGTACTTC.

V gene TRBV2 combines with J gene TRBJ1-5, with a possible D match to TRBD1 (6 bases). In germline, CDR1 is SNHLY, CDR2 FYNNEI. The ends were cut back, 7 bases at V and 4 bases at J, with 11 bases in the middle. The CDR3 is made up of 13 amino acids. The CDR3 coding sequence is TGTGCCAGCACCGGACAGTGGAATCAGCCCCAGCATTTT. Translating it yields CASTGQWNQPQHF.

By sample share, this clonotype is medium-sized (0.01 to 0.1%). The chain employs TRBV12-3 or TRBV12-4 and TRBJ1-2; D is uncertain. The CDR3 totals 15 residues. V was cut by 5 bases and J by 2 bases, with 15 bases left in between. For the CDR3, the DNA is TGTGCCAGCAGTCTCAAACGGGAGTCCAACTATGGCTACACCTTC. Translating gives CASSLKRESNYGYTF.

This clonotype was picked up one time. V is TRBV19 and J is TRBJ2-5; weak D call: TRBD2 (5 bases). V shed 5 bases and J shed 7 bases, with 14 bases lying between them. The CDR3 covers 13 residues. Germline CDR1 is LNHDA and CDR2 is SQIVND (reference sequence). The CDR3 loop reads CASSFGIGGTQYF. CDR3 DNA: TGTGCCAGTAGTTTCGGGATCGGAGGGACCCAGTACTTC.

This clonotype came up a few times. The rearrangement uses TRBV6-2 or TRBV6-3 and TRBJ2-7; a weak D match, TRBD2 (5 bases). The CDR3 length is 12 residues. Trimming took off 7 bases at V and 3 bases at J, with 10 bases between the two ends. Per germline, CDR1 MNHEY and CDR2 SVGEGT. CDR3 residues: CASTARGYEQYF. The CDR3 DNA follows: TGTGCCAGCACAGCTCGGGGCTACGAGCAGTACTTC.

V is TRBV28 and J is TRBJ1-2; maybe TRBD1 (5 bases). The CDR3 loop spans 13 amino acids. CDR1 is MDHEN and CDR2 is SYDVKM in the germline V gene. This chain's CDR3 is CATSRDWNYGYTF. The CDR3 nucleotides are TGTGCAACCTCGAGGGACTGGAACTATGGCTACACCTTC.

In its sample, this clonotype is large. The chain is built from TRBV25-1 and TRBJ2-5, with a weak D call TRBD1 (6 bases). Germline CDR1 reads MGHDK; CDR2 reads SYGVNS. The CDR3 is made up of 15 amino acids. The V end was cut by 5 bases, the J end by 2 bases, with 15 bases between. For the CDR3, the DNA is TGTGCCAGCAGTCCCTCTCGAGGGGGACAAGAGACCCAGTACTTC. This translates into CASSPSRGGQETQYF.

This clonotype was seen a few times. This chain joins TRBV9 and TRBJ2-7, with 7 bases that match TRBD2. V gave up 3 bases and J gave up 5 bases; unmatched junction bases: 17. The CDR3 is made up of 17 amino acids. CDR1 and CDR2 (germline): SGDLS, YYNGEE. The CDR3 reads CASSGLERTSPVHEQYF. Here the CDR3 DNA reads TGTGCCAGCAGCGGATTGGAAAGGACTAGTCCGGTTCACGAGCAGTACTTC.

By share, this clonotype counts as large. J is TRBJ1-2 and V is TRBV7-2; D possibly corresponds to TRBD1 (6 bases). CDR1 is SGHTA and CDR2 is FQGNSA in the germline V gene. CDR3 length equals 13 residues. Trimming removed 4 bases from V and 3 bases from J, with 9 bases in between. Written as DNA, the CDR3 is TGTGCCAGCAGCTGGACAGTGGACTATGGCTACACCTTC. The encoded protein is CASSWTVDYGYTF.

By frequency in the sample, this clonotype is large. V is TRBV29-1 and J is TRBJ2-1; no reliable D call. Germline-derived CDR1 and CDR2 are SQVTM and ANQGSEA. The V end was cut by 5 bases, the J end by 3 bases, with 14 bases between. This CDR3 comprises 14 residues. CDR3 residues: CSVTVPPSYNEQFF. The CDR3 DNA is TGCAGCGTTACGGTCCCTCCCAGCTACAATGAGCAGTTCTTC.

This clonotype is large. The V call is TRBV20-1, the J call TRBJ1-1, with D perhaps TRBD1 (6 bases). This CDR3 region has 12 residues. The germline V and J ends were trimmed by 5 bases and 3 bases, with 10 bases remaining between them. The germline gives CDR1 DFQATT, CDR2 SNEGSKA (reference sequence). The CDR3 DNA sequence: TGCAGTGCTCTTAGGGGGGACACTGAAGCTTTCTTT. Residues: CSALRGDTEAFF.

The J gene is TRBJ2-7, the V gene TRBV28; no definite D call. This CDR3 is 13 amino acids long. V was cut by 3 bases and J by 2 bases, with 8 bases left in between. Germline CDR1 is MDHEN and CDR2 is SYDVKM. CDR3 residues: CASSFASPYEQYF. The CDR3 DNA reads as TGTGCCAGCAGTTTCGCCAGTCCCTACGAGCAGTACTTC.

The rearrangement links TRBV29-1 to TRBJ2-7; TRBD1 aligns across 7 bases. This CDR3 has 12 amino acids. Germline loops: CDR1 SQVTM, CDR2 ANQGSEA. J was trimmed by 6 bases and V by 6 bases; bases with no gene match: 8. The CDR3 spells CSVNTGTAEQYF. The CDR3 DNA reads TGCAGCGTAAATACCGGGACAGCCGAGCAGTACTTC.

This clonotype is termed medium-sized (0.01 to 0.1%). The chain uses TRBV5-6 and TRBJ2-3, with a weak D call TRBD2 (6 bases). Trimming shortened V by 5 bases and J by 7 bases, and 11 bases separated the two germline ends. The germline gives CDR1 SGHDT, CDR2 YYEEEE. CDR3 length equals 12 residues. CDR3 loop: CASSQEGNTQYF. Here the CDR3 DNA reads TGTGCCAGCAGTCAGGAGGGTAATACGCAGTATTTT.

By proportion, this clonotype is hyperexpanded (1% or more). The genes are TRBV5-5 and TRBJ1-2; maybe TRBD1 (5 bases). V lost 4 bases and J 9 bases, leaving 22 bases between the germline ends. CDR1 and CDR2 (germline): SGHKS, YYEKEE (reference sequence). This CDR3 region has 15 residues. CDR3 DNA: TGTGCCAGCAGCCGCGGGACGCACACTATGGAAAGCTACACCTTC. Protein product: CASSRGTHTMESYTF.

This clonotype is labeled large. The V call is TRBV4-1, the J call TRBJ2-3; D is ambiguous. The germline V and J ends were trimmed by 2 bases and 2 bases, with 14 bases remaining between them. CDR3 length equals 16 residues. CDR1 and CDR2 from the germline V gene are MGHRA and YSYEKL. CDR3 in amino acids: CASSQRWTEFTDTQYF. The CDR3 bases are TGCGCCAGCAGCCAAAGATGGACCGAATTCACAGATACGCAGTATTTT.

By sample share, this clonotype is large. CDR3 nucleotide sequence: TGCGCCAGCAGCCAGAGTCGAGGGTTCTCCTACGAGCAGTACTTC. Amino acids: CASSQSRGFSYEQYF. The genes are TRBV4-1 and TRBJ2-7; D might be TRBD2 (5 bases). The V end lost 3 bases, the J end lost 0 bases, and 12 bases lay between the germline ends. Germline CDR1 and CDR2: MGHRA and YSYEKL. CDR3 length: 15 residues.

V and J are TRBV20-1 and TRBJ2-7, with 13 bases fitting TRBD2. The V gene end was trimmed by 7 bases and the J gene end by 7 bases; junction bases not matched to a gene: 25. Per germline, CDR1 DFQATT and CDR2 SNEGSKA (reference sequence). The CDR3 has 19 residues. The CDR3 reads CSGTPQGLAGRWLQNEQYF. In DNA form, the CDR3 reads TGCAGTGGCACGCCACAGGGACTAGCGGGGAGATGGTTGCAGAATGAGCAGTACTTC.

In regard to this clonotype: The junction departs from the called germline gene at one end, perhaps through a read error. The chain links TRBV7-2 to TRBJ1-1; D gene unclear. Germline V lookup: CDR1 SGHTA, CDR2 FQGNSA. The CDR3 consists of 14 residues. CDR3 residues: CASSLEGLGTEALF. The CDR3 DNA follows: TGTGCCAGCAGCTTAGAGGGCTTAGGCACTGAAGCTCTCTTT.

This clonotype was counted only a few times. The rearrangement links TRBV7-6 to TRBJ2-5; the D is unclear. The CDR3 has 15 residues. V lost 0 bases, J lost 5 bases, and 13 bases lay in between. Germline V gene data show CDR1 as SGHVS and CDR2 as FNYEAQ. DNA of the CDR3: TGTGCCAGCAGCTTAGCCCTCCAGCCTGGGGAGACCCAGTACTTC. Translation: CASSLALQPGETQYF.